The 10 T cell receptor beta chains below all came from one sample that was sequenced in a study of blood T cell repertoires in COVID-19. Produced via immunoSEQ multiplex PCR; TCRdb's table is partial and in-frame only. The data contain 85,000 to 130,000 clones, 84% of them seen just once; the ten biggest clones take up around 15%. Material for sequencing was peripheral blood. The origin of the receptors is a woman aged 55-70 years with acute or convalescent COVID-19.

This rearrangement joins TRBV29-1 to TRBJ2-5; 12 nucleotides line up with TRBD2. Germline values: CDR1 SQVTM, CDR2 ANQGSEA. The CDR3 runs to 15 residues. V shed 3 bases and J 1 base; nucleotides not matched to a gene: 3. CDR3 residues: CSVERLAGAQETQYF. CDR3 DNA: TGCAGCGTTGAGCGACTAGCGGGGGCCCAAGAGACCCAGTACTTC.

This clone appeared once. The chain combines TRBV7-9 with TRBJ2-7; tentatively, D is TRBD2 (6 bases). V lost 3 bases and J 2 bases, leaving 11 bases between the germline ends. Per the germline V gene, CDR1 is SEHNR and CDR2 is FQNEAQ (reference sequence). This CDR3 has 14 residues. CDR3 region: CASSLGGVTYEQYF. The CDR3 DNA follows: TGTGCCAGCAGCTTGGGCGGGGTGACCTACGAGCAGTACTTC.

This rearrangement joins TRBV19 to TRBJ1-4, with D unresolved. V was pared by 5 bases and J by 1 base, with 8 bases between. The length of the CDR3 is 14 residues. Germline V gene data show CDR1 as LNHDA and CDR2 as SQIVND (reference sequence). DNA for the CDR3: TGTGCCAGTAGTTTTTTCGGAACTAATGAAAAACTGTTTTTT. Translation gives CASSFFGTNEKLFF.

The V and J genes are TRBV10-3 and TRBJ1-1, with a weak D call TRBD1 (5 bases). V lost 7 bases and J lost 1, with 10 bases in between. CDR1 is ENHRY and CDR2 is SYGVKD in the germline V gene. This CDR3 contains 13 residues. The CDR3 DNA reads TGTGCCATCAACCAGGGAGGGAACACTGAAGCTTTCTTT. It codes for CAINQGGNTEAFF.

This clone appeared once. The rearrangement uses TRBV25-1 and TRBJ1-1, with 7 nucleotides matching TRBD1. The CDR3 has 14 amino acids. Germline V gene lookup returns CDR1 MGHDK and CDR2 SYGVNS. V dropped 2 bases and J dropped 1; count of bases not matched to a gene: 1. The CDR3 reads CASSEGTANTEAFF. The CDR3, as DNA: TGTGCCAGCAGTGAAGGGACAGCGAACACTGAAGCTTTCTTT.

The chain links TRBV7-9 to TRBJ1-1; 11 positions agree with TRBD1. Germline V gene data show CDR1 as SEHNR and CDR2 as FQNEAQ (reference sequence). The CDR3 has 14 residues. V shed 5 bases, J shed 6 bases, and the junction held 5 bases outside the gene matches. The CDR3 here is CASSGGTGGSEAFF. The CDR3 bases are TGTGCCAGCAGCGGAGGGACAGGGGGTTCTGAAGCTTTCTTT.

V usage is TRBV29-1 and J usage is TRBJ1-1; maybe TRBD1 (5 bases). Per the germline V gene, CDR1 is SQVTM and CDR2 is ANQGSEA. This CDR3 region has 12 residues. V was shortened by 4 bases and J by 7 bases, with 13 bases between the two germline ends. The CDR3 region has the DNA TGCAGCGTTGGTATTATACAGGATGAAGCTTTCTTT. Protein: CSVGIIQDEAFF.

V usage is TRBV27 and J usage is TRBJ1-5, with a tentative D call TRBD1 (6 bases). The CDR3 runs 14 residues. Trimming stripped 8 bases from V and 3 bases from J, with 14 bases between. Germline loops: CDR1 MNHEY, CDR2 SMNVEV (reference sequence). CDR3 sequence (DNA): TGTGCCAGCCGACGACAGGAATACAATCAGCCCCAGCATTTT. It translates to CASRRQEYNQPQHF.

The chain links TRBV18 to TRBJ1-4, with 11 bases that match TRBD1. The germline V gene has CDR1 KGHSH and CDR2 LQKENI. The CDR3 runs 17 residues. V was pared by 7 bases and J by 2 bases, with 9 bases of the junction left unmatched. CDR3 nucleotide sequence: TGTGCCAGCTACGGGACAGGGGGTAGAGACACTAATGAAAAACTGTTTTTT. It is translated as CASYGTGGRDTNEKLFF. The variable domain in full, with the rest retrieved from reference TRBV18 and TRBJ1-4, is NAGVMQNPRHLVRRRGQEARLRCSPMKGHSHVYWYRQLPEEGLKFMVYLQKENIIDESGMPKERFSAEFPKEGPSILRIQQVVRGDSAAYFCASYGTGGRDTNEKLFFGSGTQLSVL.

The CDR3 reads CASSLDGQGAGELFF. DNA for the CDR3: TGCGCCAGCAGCTTGGACGGACAGGGGGCCGGGGAGCTGTTTTTT. The chain carries TRBV5-1 and TRBJ2-2; TRBD1 agrees at 10 bases. There are 15 residues in the CDR3. With 0 bases clipped from V and 6 bases from J, the junction kept 2 bases outside the gene matches. Germline V gene lookup returns CDR1 SGHRS and CDR2 YFSETQ.